Listed here are 30 T cell receptor beta chains from one sample, sequenced in a study of T-cell memory formation after mild COVID-19. TCRdb analysed the 5' RACE reads with MiXCR anew, one entry per CDR3 protein. Seen here are 100,000 to 150,000 distinct CDR3 sequences, 17% observed once, and the top ten hold 4.5% to 6.5%. Sequencing used PBMCs or a T cell subset sorted from them (not recorded which). The receptor source for this set is a man aged 18 to 30 who had mild COVID-19 (a few samples of this study predate the infection). Cell type and time point are not known.

This clonotype has a count of ten or more. The chain links TRBV4-2 to TRBJ1-5; possibly TRBD1 for D (6 bases). From germline, CDR1 is LGHNA and CDR2 YNFKEQ. The V gene lost 0 bases and the J gene lost 7 bases, with 16 bases spanning the gap. The CDR3 covers 16 residues. The CDR3 bases are TGTGCCAGCAGCCAAGATGCCTCACAGGGACGCCAGCCCCAGCATTTT. Its translation: CASSQDASQGRQPQHF.

The V gene is TRBV9, the J gene TRBJ1-2; no reliable D call. The ends were cut back, 3 bases at V and 2 bases at J, with 2 bases in the middle. This CDR3 has 11 amino acids. In germline, CDR1 is SGDLS, CDR2 YYNGEE. The CDR3 sequence is CASSDNYGYTF. In DNA form, the CDR3 reads TGTGCCAGCAGCGACAACTATGGCTACACCTTC.

This chain connects TRBV14 to TRBJ1-4; no reliable D call. Trimming took 1 base from V and 8 from J, leaving 14 bases between them. The CDR3 has 15 residues. Looked up from germline, CDR1 is SGHDN and CDR2 is FVKESK. CDR3 protein: CASSQGARGGEKLFF. The CDR3 DNA reads as TGTGCCAGCAGCCAAGGGGCTCGGGGAGGCGAAAAACTGTTTTTT.

The chain is built from TRBV7-9 and TRBJ1-1; D gene ambiguous. The germline V gene encodes CDR1 SEHNR and CDR2 FQNEAQ (reference sequence). Trimming removed 3 bases from V and 0 bases from J, with 14 bases in between. The CDR3 totals 16 residues. The CDR3 DNA follows: TGTGCCAGCAGCTTTGGAGACTGGAGGGTGAACACTGAAGCTTTCTTT. Translation: CASSFGDWRVNTEAFF.

This rearrangement joins TRBV11-2 to TRBJ1-2, with TRBD1 identical over 9 bases. V shed 5 bases and J 7 bases; nucleotides not matched to a gene: 11. Germline V gene lookup returns CDR1 SGHAT and CDR2 FQNNGV. This CDR3 contains 15 residues. The CDR3 region has the DNA TGTGCCAGCAGCGCTCGACAGGGGGTAGTTAGTGGCTACACCTTC. It is translated as CASSARQGVVSGYTF.

This clonotype was picked up a small number of times. DNA of the CDR3: TGTGCCAGCAGCGAACTCCAGGGGGGGGTGTACAATGAGCAGTTCTTC. This codes for CASSELQGGVYNEQFF. The rearrangement joins TRBV7-9 to TRBJ2-1; either TRBD1 or TRBD2 may fit D (7 bases each). The CDR3 spans 16 residues. Between the trimmed V and J ends, which lost 5 bases and 4 bases, there was a span of 18 bases. Germline CDR1 is SEHNR and CDR2 is FQNEAQ (reference sequence). Combining the CDR3 with reference TRBV7-9 and TRBJ2-1 gives the whole variable domain DTGVSQNPRHKITKRGQNVTFRCDPISEHNRLYWYRQTLGQGPEFLTYFQNEAQLEKSRLLSDRFSAERPKGSFSTLEIQRTEQGDSAMYLCASSELQGGVYNEQFFGPGTRLTVL.

This chain uses TRBV7-2 with TRBJ2-5; either TRBD1 or TRBD2 may supply D (5 bases each). Per germline, CDR1 SGHTA and CDR2 FQGNSA. Trimming took off 5 bases at V and 5 bases at J, with 15 bases between the two ends. The CDR3 sequence is 14 residues long. Here the CDR3 DNA reads TGTGCCAGCAGCAAATCCGGGACGGCGGAGACCCAGTACTTC. It translates to CASSKSGTAETQYF.

This clonotype has only a few counts. The chain uses TRBV15 and TRBJ1-4, with a weak D call TRBD1 (5 bases). The CDR3 runs to 15 residues. Germline loops: CDR1 LNHNV, CDR2 YYDKDF (reference sequence). Between the trimmed V and J ends, which lost 0 bases and 5 bases, there was a span of 10 bases. DNA for the CDR3: TGTGCCACCAGCAGAGATAGGGACCAGAATGAAAAACTGTTTTTT. Protein product: CATSRDRDQNEKLFF.

The gene calls are TRBV4-3 and TRBJ2-1; a weak D match, TRBD1 (6 bases). The CDR3 runs 13 residues. Germline V lookup: CDR1 LGHNA, CDR2 YSLEER. The germline V and J ends were trimmed by 4 bases and 8 bases, with 12 bases remaining between them. CDR3 amino acids: CASSRDWGHEQFF. CDR3 bases: TGCGCCAGCAGCCGAGACTGGGGGCATGAGCAGTTCTTC.

This clonotype was detected a few times. This rearrangement joins TRBV20-1 to TRBJ2-4; 14 nucleotides agree with TRBD2. The CDR3 is 17 residues long. Germline CDR1 is DFQATT and CDR2 is SNEGSKA (reference sequence). J gave up 7 bases and V 0 bases, and 8 bases lay outside the gene matches. The CDR3 DNA is TGCAGTGCTAGAGAGCGGACTAGCGGGGGGCCCCTCAACATTCAGTACTTC. Amino acid sequence: CSARERTSGGPLNIQYF.

The chain couples TRBV4-1 to TRBJ2-2; D call uncertain. The CDR3 totals 12 residues. The germline V gene has CDR1 MGHRA and CDR2 YSYEKL. The V end was cut by 5 bases, the J end by 7 bases, with 8 bases between. The chain's CDR3 is CASSEGYGELFF. CDR3 DNA sequence: TGCGCCAGCAGCGAAGGATACGGGGAGCTGTTTTTT.

The V and J genes are TRBV6-5 and TRBJ2-5; D is ambiguous. V dropped 2 bases and J dropped 6 bases, with 4 bases sitting between them. Germline V gives CDR1 MNHEY, CDR2 SVGAGI. The CDR3 sequence is 11 residues long. The CDR3 region has the DNA TGTGCCAGCAGTTACCACCAGACCCAGTACTTC. It specifies CASSYHQTQYF.

As regards this clonotype: One end of the junction fails to match germline, which may point to a read error. CDR3 amino acids: CSAREGLYGYTF. In DNA, the CDR3 is TGCAGTGCAAGAGAGGGTCTCTATGGCTACACCTTC. V is TRBV20-1 and J is TRBJ1-2; D is uncertain. The CDR3 covers 12 residues. Per the germline V gene, CDR1 is DFQATT and CDR2 is SNEGSKA (reference sequence).

This clonotype appeared a few times. The chain carries TRBV3-1 and TRBJ2-6; tentative D call: TRBD2 (6 bases). Germline assignment: CDR1 LGHDT and CDR2 YNNKEL (reference sequence). Trimming took off 4 bases at V and 0 bases at J, with 22 bases between the two ends. This CDR3 comprises 20 residues. The CDR3 reads CASSPNPSAGYFSGANVLTF. For the CDR3, the DNA is TGTGCCAGCAGCCCCAACCCCTCAGCGGGCTATTTCTCTGGGGCCAACGTCCTGACTTTC.

This clonotype was counted a few times. The rearrangement uses TRBV7-8 and TRBJ2-5; 8 positions agree with TRBD1. Trimming took 5 bases from V and 6 from J; bases not matched to a gene: 8. Germline loops: CDR1 SGHVS, CDR2 FQNEAQ. There are 14 residues in the CDR3. The CDR3 reads CASSPGQGSKTQYF. CDR3 DNA sequence: TGTGCCAGCAGCCCAGGACAGGGTAGCAAGACCCAGTACTTC.

The chain couples TRBV7-2 to TRBJ2-7; the match to TRBD2 covers 11 bases. With 5 bases clipped from V and 3 bases from J, the junction kept 6 bases outside the gene matches. Germline V gene data show CDR1 as SGHTA and CDR2 as FQGNSA. The CDR3 is made up of 15 amino acids. CDR3 nucleotide sequence: TGTGCCAGCAGCCTGCTAGCGGGGGGCCGCTACGAGCAGTACTTC. Translated: CASSLLAGGRYEQYF.

This clonotype was counted a few times. As DNA, the CDR3 is TGTGCCAGCTCACCCTTGAACGAGCAGTACTTC. This gives the protein CASSPLNEQYF. V and J are TRBV18 and TRBJ2-7; no definite D call. The CDR3 has 11 amino acids. Germline values: CDR1 KGHSH, CDR2 LQKENI. Trimming cost V 3 bases and J 5 bases, with 5 bases left between them.

This chain connects TRBV4-3 to TRBJ2-7; tentatively, D is TRBD1 or TRBD2 (5 bases each). The V end lost 0 bases, the J end lost 9 bases, and 18 bases lay between the germline ends. Germline lookup yields CDR1 LGHNA and CDR2 YSLEER. The CDR3 is made up of 15 amino acids. In nucleotides, the CDR3 is TGCGCCAGCAGCCAAGATCGGCAGGGAGAGCTACGGCAGTACTTC. Its translation is CASSQDRQGELRQYF.

In its sample, this clonotype was seen a few times. V usage is TRBV6-6 and J usage is TRBJ1-6, with TRBD1 identical over 8 bases. Trimming cost V 6 bases and J 8 bases; bases outside gene matches: 15. The CDR3 is 17 amino acids. Germline-derived CDR1 and CDR2 are MNHNY and SVGAGI (reference sequence). DNA for the CDR3: TGTGCCAGCAGGGACCGAGCGAGCAGGGGGCCTGATTCACCCCTCCACTTT. Translation: CASRDRASRGPDSPLHF.

This clonotype was detected many times. The genes are TRBV20-1 and TRBJ2-4, with no clear D. The CDR3 runs 13 residues. Germline assignment: CDR1 DFQATT and CDR2 SNEGSKA (reference sequence). The V end was cut by 5 bases, the J end by 1 base, with 9 bases between. CDR3 coding DNA: TGCAGTGCTCCTTCCCTGGCCAAAAACATTCAGTACTTC. Translation: CSAPSLAKNIQYF.

The J gene is TRBJ2-3, the V gene TRBV15; TRBD1 might be the D (5 bases). This CDR3 is 14 amino acids long. V was clipped by 5 bases and J by 5 bases, with 14 bases between them. The germline V gene encodes CDR1 LNHNV and CDR2 YYDKDF (reference sequence). In DNA form, the CDR3 reads TGTGCCACCAGCTCCCATAAAGGGGTAGATACGCAGTATTTT. This encodes CATSSHKGVDTQYF.

The chain joins TRBV28 to TRBJ2-3, with 8 bases fitting TRBD1. Per germline, CDR1 MDHEN and CDR2 SYDVKM. The CDR3 totals 15 residues. With V trimmed by 4 bases and J by 1 base, 4 bases remained unmatched. In DNA, the CDR3 is TGTGCCAGCAGTTCAGGGGGCGCGGGCACAGATACGCAGTATTTT. Its translation: CASSSGGAGTDTQYF.

The chain combines TRBV5-1 with TRBJ1-1; D unresolved. In germline, CDR1 is SGHRS, CDR2 YFSETQ. The CDR3 has 15 amino acids. V was clipped by 4 bases and J by 4 bases, with 17 bases between them. The CDR3 DNA reads as TGCGCCAGCAGCACGGACCCGGGGTCCGGCACTGAAGCTTTCTTT. It codes for CASSTDPGSGTEAFF.

This clonotype occurred a few times. The chain uses TRBV6-5 and TRBJ2-2; TRBD2 matches 15 bases. J lost 6 bases, V lost 4 bases, and 3 bases had no gene match. Germline CDR1 is MNHEY and CDR2 is SVGAGI. The CDR3 contains 16 residues. CDR3 nucleotides: TGTGCCAGCAGTTGGAGGACTAGCGGGGGGGCCGGGGAGCTGTTTTTT. Translation gives CASSWRTSGGAGELFF.

The chain combines TRBV6-2 or TRBV6-3 with TRBJ2-1, with D maybe TRBD2 (5 bases). The CDR3 sequence is 14 residues long. The germline V gene encodes CDR1 MNHEY and CDR2 SVGEGT. The V and J ends lost 5 bases and 7 bases respectively, with 15 bases between them. The CDR3 DNA sequence: TGTGCCAGCAGTGGCCAACTAGGCGCGAATGAGCAGTTCTTC. Residues: CASSGQLGANEQFF.

J is TRBJ2-5 and V is TRBV2, with 11 nucleotides matching TRBD1. Germline V gene data show CDR1 as SNHLY and CDR2 as FYNNEI. This CDR3 spans 12 amino acids. V was clipped by 6 bases and J by 6 bases; unmatched bases: 0. CDR3 coding DNA: TGTGCCAGCAGGGACAGGGGGCAGACCCAGTACTTC. Translating gives CASRDRGQTQYF.

This clonotype was counted ten times or more. CDR3 protein: CAILTRDRGADTQYF. The CDR3 DNA reads as TGTGCCATATTGACCCGGGACAGGGGGGCAGATACGCAGTATTTT. The chain joins TRBV11-2 to TRBJ2-3; the match to TRBD1 covers 11 bases. J was trimmed by 4 bases and V by 10 bases; bases with no gene match: 10. Germline V CDR1 and CDR2: SGHAT, FQNNGV. The CDR3 is 15 residues long. Together with reference TRBV11-2 and TRBJ2-3, the CDR3 gives the full variable domain: EAGVAQSPRYKIIEKRQSVAFWCNPISGHATLYWYQQILGQGPKLLIQFQNNGVVDDSQLPKDRFSAERLKGVDSTLKIQPAKLEDSAVYLCAILTRDRGADTQYFGPGTRLTVL.

The chain recombines TRBV18 with TRBJ1-1; a possible D gene is TRBD1 (6 bases). Germline CDR1 and CDR2: KGHSH and LQKENI. Trimming cost V 3 bases and J 10 bases, with 12 bases left between them. This CDR3 is built from 12 residues. The CDR3 DNA sequence: TGTGCCAGCTCACCCCAGGGGTTCGCAGCTTTCTTT. Amino acid sequence: CASSPQGFAAFF.

The chain carries TRBV20-1 and TRBJ2-5, with 8 bases fitting TRBD1. The CDR3 has 16 residues. V lost 0 bases, J lost 5 bases, and 11 bases stayed unmatched. Germline loops: CDR1 DFQATT, CDR2 SNEGSKA (reference sequence). As DNA, the CDR3 is TGCAGTGCTAGAGATGTCGCAGGGGGCTCGTGGGAGACCCAGTACTTC. This gives the protein CSARDVAGGSWETQYF.

This chain joins TRBV5-4 and TRBJ1-2, with D perhaps matching TRBD1 (6 bases). V was trimmed by 2 bases and J by 4 bases, leaving 9 bases between them. CDR1 is SGHNT and CDR2 is YYREEE in the germline V gene (reference sequence). The CDR3 runs 13 residues. The CDR3 here is CASSFTGSYGYTF. CDR3 nucleotides: TGTGCCAGCAGCTTTACAGGGTCCTATGGCTACACCTTC.